This TCR beta chain was sequenced in a study of T cell changes during pregnancy in multiple sclerosis. The V and J ends lost 0 bases and 7 bases, in that order; junction bases with no gene match: 5. The CDR3 loop spans 15 amino acids. Germline V gene lookup returns CDR1 LGHNA and CDR2 YNFKEQ. Produced via immunoSEQ multiplex PCR; TCRdb's table is partial and in-frame only. This repertoire shows roughly 38,000 clones, 75% to 95% found once; its top ten account for over 1.5%. The chain combines TRBV4-2 with TRBJ1-5, with 8 bases matching TRBD1. This sample comprised CD4+ T cells from peripheral blood mononuclear cells, obtained after pregnancy. The TCR originated in a female donor in good health, enrolled as a control in a pregnancy study. This CDR3 is CASSQDPQGGQPQHF. CDR3 bases: TGTGCCAGCAGCCAAGACCCACAGGGGGGACAGCCCCAGCATTTT.